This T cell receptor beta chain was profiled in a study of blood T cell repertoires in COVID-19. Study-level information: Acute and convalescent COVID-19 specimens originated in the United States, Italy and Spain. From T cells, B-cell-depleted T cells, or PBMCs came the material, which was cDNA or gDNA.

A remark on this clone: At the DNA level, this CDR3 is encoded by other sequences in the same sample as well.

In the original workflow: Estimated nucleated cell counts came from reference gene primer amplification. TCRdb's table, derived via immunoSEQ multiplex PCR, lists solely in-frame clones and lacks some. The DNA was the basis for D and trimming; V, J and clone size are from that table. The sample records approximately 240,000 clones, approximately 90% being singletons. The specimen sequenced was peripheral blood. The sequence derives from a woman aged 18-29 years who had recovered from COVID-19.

CDR3 sequence reads: CASSPQGVNTEAFF. The CDR3 DNA is TGTGCCAGCTCACCGCAGGGGGTGAACACTGAAGCTTTCTTT. This chain links TRBV18 with TRBJ1-1, with 7 bases identical to TRBD1. The CDR3 length is 14 residues. V dropped 3 bases and J dropped 0; count of bases not matched to a gene: 1. The germline V gene encodes CDR1 KGHSH and CDR2 LQKENI.